One and the same sample provided the 17 T cell receptor beta chains below, sequenced in a study of shared clonotypes between healthy human individuals (dated by TCRdb to 2019 to 2021). Library preparation was by the immunoSEQ multiplex PCR assay. What TCRdb holds here is the immuneACCESS table cut down to in-frame rearrangements. Part of the clones is not present; checked against another copy, under half of the missing clones reflect an unresolved V gene, and the others are unexplained. Here the sample has roughly 850,000 clones; about 96% occur a single time. Clones ranked in the top ten supply less than 0.3% of the sample. For the CD8 naive samples, CD45RO-negative cells were positively selected for CCR7, yielding a CD45RA+CCR7+ population from which TemRA cells were excluded. Sequenced material: naive CD8+ T cells sorted from blood. The sample's cell subset or site label, in plain terms: CD45RA+CCR7+. These receptors were collected from a man younger than 40 in good health.

The chain is built from TRBV10-3 and TRBJ2-1; 14 bases agree with TRBD2. This CDR3 is 18 amino acids long. Looked up from germline, CDR1 is ENHRY and CDR2 is SYGVKD. V dropped 3 bases and J dropped 7; count of bases not matched to a gene: 11. The CDR3 spells CAISDGTSGSVMFNEQFF. For the CDR3, the DNA is TGTGCCATCAGTGACGGGACTAGCGGGAGTGTGATGTTTAATGAGCAGTTCTTC.

This rearrangement joins TRBV28 to TRBJ2-7; D call uncertain. Germline loops: CDR1 MDHEN, CDR2 SYDVKM. This CDR3 is built from 14 residues. V lost 4 bases and J lost 11, with 21 bases in between. The CDR3 bases are TGTGCCAGCAGTTCTCTCCTTGCCCTAGTCCTAGAGTACTTC. Translated, it gives CASSSLLALVLEYF.

This clone is a singleton in its sample. V usage is TRBV11-2 and J usage is TRBJ2-1, with D uncertain. Trimming stripped 3 bases from V and 3 bases from J, with 6 bases between. This CDR3 spans 13 amino acids. Germline values: CDR1 SGHAT, CDR2 FQNNGV. Here the CDR3 reads CASSFPDYNEQFF. CDR3 in DNA: TGTGCCAGCAGCTTCCCCGACTACAATGAGCAGTTCTTC.

This chain links TRBV9 with TRBJ2-3, with TRBD1 matching 7 bases. The CDR3 covers 13 residues. The germline V gene has CDR1 SGDLS and CDR2 YYNGEE. The V segment lost 3 bases and the J segment 4 bases; nucleotides outside the gene matches: 2. The CDR3 DNA reads as TGTGCCAGCAGCGATCAGGGGGCAGATACGCAGTATTTT. As protein: CASSDQGADTQYF.

The chain recombines TRBV6-5 with TRBJ2-2; a possible D gene is TRBD2 (7 bases). Trimming removed 6 bases from V and 3 bases from J, with 14 bases in between. This CDR3 has 15 amino acids. CDR1 is MNHEY and CDR2 is SVGAGI in the germline V gene. CDR3 nucleotide sequence: TGTGCCAGCAGCCCAGGGAGGGGGGACACCGGGGAGCTGTTTTTT. Amino acid sequence: CASSPGRGDTGELFF.

The rearrangement links TRBV28 to TRBJ2-7; 10 bases map to TRBD1. J gave up 1 base and V 2 bases, and 5 bases lay outside the gene matches. CDR3 length: 16 residues. Germline V gives CDR1 MDHEN, CDR2 SYDVKM. In DNA, the CDR3 is TGTGCCAGCAGTTTACGGGACAGGGGCTTTTCCTACGAGCAGTACTTC. It specifies CASSLRDRGFSYEQYF. The full variable domain, rest sourced from reference TRBV28 and TRBJ2-7, is DVKVTQSSRYLVKRTGEKVFLECVQDMDHENMFWYRQDPGLGLRLIYFSYDVKMKEKGDIPEGYSVSREKKERFSLILESASTNQTSMYLCASSLRDRGFSYEQYFGPGTRLTVT.

The chain uses TRBV18 and TRBJ2-7, with 7 bases identical to TRBD1. CDR1 and CDR2 from the germline V gene are KGHSH and LQKENI. The CDR3 is 15 residues long. V shed 4 bases and J 5 bases; nucleotides not matched to a gene: 11. The CDR3 here is CASSLTGPVPHEQYF. CDR3 nucleotides: TGTGCCAGCTCACTGACAGGGCCGGTCCCACACGAGCAGTACTTC.

Written as DNA, the CDR3 is TGCGCCAGCAGCCCTGGAAGCGGGAGGGCCTTGGAGACCCAGTACTTC. As protein: CASSPGSGRALETQYF. V is TRBV5-1 and J is TRBJ2-5; 10 bases match TRBD2. Germline trimming cut 4 bases from V and 5 bases from J; bases unmatched to any gene: 11. This CDR3 has 16 residues. CDR1 is SGHRS and CDR2 is YFSETQ in the germline V gene. The full variable domain, with the rest looked up from reference TRBV5-1 and TRBJ2-5, is KAGVTQTPRYLIKTRGQQVTLSCSPISGHRSVSWYQQTPGQGLQFLFEYFSETQRNKGNFPGRFSGRQFSNSRSEMNVSTLELGDSALYLCASSPGSGRALETQYFGPGTRLLVL.

The chain couples TRBV5-6 to TRBJ2-1, with D possibly TRBD2 on 5 matching bases. Between the trimmed V and J ends, which lost 0 bases and 2 bases, there was a span of 12 bases. Looked up from germline, CDR1 is SGHDT and CDR2 is YYEEEE. The CDR3 consists of 16 residues. CDR3 in amino acids: CASSLALGGAYNEQFF. CDR3 nucleotides: TGTGCCAGCAGCTTGGCTTTAGGAGGTGCCTACAATGAGCAGTTCTTC. Filled out from reference TRBV5-6 and TRBJ2-1, the complete variable domain reads DAGVTQSPTHLIKTRGQQVTLRCSPKSGHDTVSWYQQALGQGPQFIFQYYEEEERQRGNFPDRFSGHQFPNYSSELNVNALLLGDSALYLCASSLALGGAYNEQFFGPGTRLTVL.

The chain joins TRBV27 to TRBJ1-5; a weak D match, TRBD1 (6 bases). V shed 5 bases and J shed 0 bases, with 14 bases lying between them. Germline values: CDR1 MNHEY, CDR2 SMNVEV (reference sequence). This CDR3 comprises 16 residues. Here the CDR3 reads CASSKSGQPSNQPQHF. The CDR3 nucleotides are TGTGCCAGCAGTAAATCAGGACAGCCTAGCAATCAGCCCCAGCATTTT.

The V call is TRBV11-2, the J call TRBJ1-3; D is unresolved. CDR1 and CDR2 from the germline V gene are SGHAT and FQNNGV. CDR3 length equals 15 residues. V lost 5 bases, J lost 0 bases, and 11 bases lay in between. CDR3 loop: CASSGWPHSGNTIYF. The CDR3 coding sequence is TGTGCCAGCAGCGGATGGCCCCACTCTGGAAACACCATATATTTT.

This chain links TRBV28 with TRBJ2-7, with 9 bases matching TRBD2. Losses at the gene ends were 6 bases for V and 2 bases for J; bases not matched to a gene: 8. The germline CDR1 and CDR2 sequences are MDHEN and SYDVKM. The CDR3 is 15 residues long. This CDR3 is CASREWTSVTYEQYF. The CDR3 nucleotides read TGTGCCAGCAGGGAGTGGACTAGCGTTACCTACGAGCAGTACTTC.

This rearrangement joins TRBV29-1 to TRBJ2-2; 7 nucleotides match TRBD1. This CDR3 has 15 residues. Germline-derived CDR1 and CDR2 are SQVTM and ANQGSEA. The trim removed 1 base at V and 4 bases at J, leaving 6 bases unmatched. The CDR3 region is CSVEGRDSPTGELFF. CDR3 bases: TGCAGCGTTGAAGGCCGGGACAGCCCCACCGGGGAGCTGTTTTTT.

The chain is built from TRBV10-3 and TRBJ1-1; D remains unclear. Per germline, CDR1 ENHRY and CDR2 SYGVKD. Deletions cut 4 bases from V and 6 bases from J, with 9 bases between. CDR3 size: 12 residues. CDR3 bases: TGTGCCATCAGTGGATCTGTTGCTGAAGCTTTCTTT. Protein sequence: CAISGSVAEAFF.

The rearrangement links TRBV27 to TRBJ2-7; D gene ambiguous. V shed 5 bases and J shed 7 bases, with 12 bases lying between them. The CDR3 extends over 12 amino acids. CDR1 is MNHEY, CDR2 SMNVEV, per germline (reference sequence). CDR3 DNA sequence: TGTGCCAGCAGTGGAATGGTAGGAGAGCAGTACTTC. Translation: CASSGMVGEQYF.

Only one count was recorded for this clone. Other nucleotide sequences from this sample produce the same CDR3. The chain carries TRBV19 and TRBJ1-5; D unresolved. Germline V gene lookup returns CDR1 LNHDA and CDR2 SQIVND (reference sequence). The ends were cut back, 1 base at V and 0 bases at J, with 7 bases in the middle. The CDR3 runs 15 residues. CDR3 region: CASSIAAYSNQPQHF. The DNA of the CDR3 is TGTGCCAGTAGTATAGCCGCATATAGCAATCAGCCCCAGCATTTT. Looking up the rest from reference TRBV19 and TRBJ1-5 gives the full variable domain: DGGITQSPKYLFRKEGQNVTLSCEQNLNHDAMYWYRQDPGQGLRLIYYSQIVNDFQKGDIAEGYSVSREKKESFPLTVTSAQKNPTAFYLCASSIAAYSNQPQHFGDGTRLSIL.

The chain has TRBV29-1 and TRBJ2-7, with D tentatively TRBD2 (5 bases). Germline V lookup: CDR1 SQVTM, CDR2 ANQGSEA. The V and J ends lost 7 bases and 3 bases respectively, with 16 bases between them. The CDR3 covers 13 residues. CDR3 sequence reads: CSARGGRGYEQYF. CDR3 bases: TGCAGCGCCCGAGGAGGCCGGGGCTACGAGCAGTACTTC.